A single sample is the source of the 27 T cell receptor beta chains below, sequenced in a study of identical twins. TCRdb used MiXCR to reprocess the 5' RACE reads, holding one entry per CDR3 protein. Among roughly 690,000 distinct CDR3 sequences, around 20% were seen once, and the ten largest hold approximately 4.3%. These data are also associated with another study on T cells expressing NK-cell markers.

Sequencing was carried out using PBMCs. Receptors were obtained from a woman under 30 in good health.

This clonotype occurred many times. The chain is built from TRBV20-1 and TRBJ1-3, with a tentative D call TRBD1 (5 bases). The CDR3 is made up of 12 amino acids. With 6 bases removed from V and 0 bases from J, the gap between germline ends came to 6 bases. In germline, CDR1 is DFQATT, CDR2 SNEGSKA (reference sequence). CDR3 amino acids: CSATGSGNTIYF. CDR3 DNA: TGCAGTGCAACAGGCTCTGGAAACACCATATATTTT.

This clonotype has just a few counts. J is TRBJ2-3 and V is TRBV2; D may match TRBD1 or TRBD2 (5 bases each). With 10 bases removed from V and 4 bases from J, the gap between germline ends came to 15 bases. From germline, CDR1 is SNHLY and CDR2 FYNNEI. The CDR3 length is 13 residues. The CDR3 bases are TGTGCCATAGGTGGGGCAGCGGCAGATACGCAGTATTTT. Translation: CAIGGAAADTQYF.

The genes are TRBV5-1 and TRBJ1-1, with D unresolved. V was cut by 0 bases and J by 4 bases, with 10 bases left in between. Germline V gives CDR1 SGHRS, CDR2 YFSETQ. The CDR3 contains 14 residues. DNA of the CDR3: TGCGCCAGCAGCTTGGGAGCCCTGGGCACTGAAGCTTTCTTT. It codes for CASSLGALGTEAFF.

This clonotype was observed a few times. V and J are TRBV29-1 and TRBJ1-1; D gene unclear. Deletions cut 1 base from V and 1 base from J, with 10 bases between. The length of the CDR3 is 14 residues. CDR1 SQVTM and CDR2 ANQGSEA come from the germline V gene. The CDR3 DNA follows: TGCAGCGTTGAAGTCGGTCAGCCGAACACTGAAGCTTTCTTT. This encodes CSVEVGQPNTEAFF.

This clonotype was recorded a few times. The chain combines TRBV20-1 with TRBJ2-5, with a tentative D call TRBD1 (5 bases). Trimming shortened V by 6 bases and J by 6 bases, and 20 bases separated the two germline ends. The CDR3 spans 14 residues. Per the germline V gene, CDR1 is DFQATT and CDR2 is SNEGSKA (reference sequence). CDR3 region: CSAVRAGEEKTQYF. Written as DNA, the CDR3 is TGCAGTGCCGTCAGGGCTGGAGAGGAAAAGACCCAGTACTTC.

The CDR3 sequence is CASSVRRDPSTDTQYF. The CDR3 DNA is TGTGCCAGCAGCGTCCGCCGGGACCCTAGCACAGATACGCAGTATTTT. The J gene is TRBJ2-3, the V gene TRBV2; D could derive from TRBD1 or TRBD2 (5 bases each). CDR3 length equals 16 residues. The germline gives CDR1 SNHLY, CDR2 FYNNEI. Trimming cost V 6 bases and J 0 bases, with 16 bases left between them.

The rearrangement links TRBV5-1 to TRBJ2-7; D remains unclear. Deletions cut 4 bases from V and 0 bases from J, with 11 bases between. The CDR3 length is 14 residues. Per germline, CDR1 SGHRS and CDR2 YFSETQ. Written as DNA, the CDR3 is TGCGCCAGCAGCCAGACGGCGAACTCCTACGAGCAGTACTTC. This encodes CASSQTANSYEQYF.

This clonotype turned up a few times. The genes are TRBV18 and TRBJ1-1, with D possibly being TRBD1 (6 bases). Germline CDR1 and CDR2: KGHSH and LQKENI. The CDR3 extends over 13 amino acids. V was clipped by 5 bases and J by 3 bases, with 10 bases between them. The CDR3 region has the DNA TGTGCCAGCTCAATCAAGGGGGACACTGAAGCTTTCTTT. Translating gives CASSIKGDTEAFF.

The V gene is TRBV27, the J gene TRBJ1-1, with a possible D match to TRBD1 (5 bases). Germline lookup yields CDR1 MNHEY and CDR2 SMNVEV (reference sequence). This CDR3 has 13 residues. V lost 5 bases, J lost 6 bases, and 13 bases lay in between. This CDR3 reads CASSLGRGAEAFF. CDR3 DNA sequence: TGTGCCAGCAGTCTCGGGAGGGGTGCTGAAGCTTTCTTT.

This clonotype occurred many times. V usage is TRBV27 and J usage is TRBJ2-7, with D perhaps matching TRBD1 (7 bases). V was pared by 5 bases and J by 0 bases, with 17 bases between. The CDR3 runs 16 residues. Germline CDR1 reads MNHEY; CDR2 reads SMNVEV (reference sequence). CDR3 coding DNA: TGTGCCAGCAGTCCCAGGGGGGTAATAAACTCCTACGAGCAGTACTTC. Amino acid sequence: CASSPRGVINSYEQYF.

This clonotype came up a few times. V usage is TRBV9 and J usage is TRBJ1-5; D might be TRBD1 (5 bases). Trimming took 2 bases from V and 7 from J, leaving 16 bases between them. The CDR3 runs 15 residues. Germline CDR1 is SGDLS and CDR2 is YYNGEE. This chain's CDR3 is CASSVGVGRGQPQHF. The DNA of the CDR3 is TGTGCCAGCAGCGTGGGAGTGGGGCGTGGGCAGCCCCAGCATTTT.

The table lists this clonotype with a few counts. This rearrangement joins TRBV5-1 to TRBJ2-7; no reliable D call. With 5 bases removed from V and 0 bases from J, the gap between germline ends came to 15 bases. The CDR3 sequence is 15 residues long. CDR1 is SGHRS and CDR2 is YFSETQ in the germline V gene. CDR3 amino acids: CASRQLYSTSYEQYF. The CDR3 bases are TGCGCCAGCAGGCAACTGTATTCCACCTCCTACGAGCAGTACTTC.

The table lists this clonotype with a few counts. V usage is TRBV12-3 or TRBV12-4 and J usage is TRBJ2-3; unclear D gene. V lost 3 bases and J 2 bases, leaving 12 bases between the germline ends. This CDR3 spans 15 amino acids. This CDR3 reads CASSLGNTYTDTQYF. Here the CDR3 DNA reads TGTGCCAGCAGTTTGGGCAATACTTACACAGATACGCAGTATTTT.

This clonotype was detected only a few times. The chain recombines TRBV4-3 with TRBJ2-5, with TRBD1 matching over 7 bases. Germline CDR1 reads LGHNA; CDR2 reads YSLEER. Losses at the gene ends were 2 bases for V and 0 bases for J; bases not matched to a gene: 3. The CDR3 extends over 15 amino acids. The CDR3: CASSQRQGYQETQYF. The CDR3 DNA reads TGCGCCAGCAGCCAACGACAGGGATACCAAGAGACCCAGTACTTC.

The chain employs TRBV12-3 or TRBV12-4 and TRBJ2-7; D may match TRBD1 or TRBD2 (5 bases each). CDR3 length: 15 residues. V was pared by 5 bases and J by 2 bases, with 16 bases between. CDR3: CASSPRPRGPYEQYF. CDR3 in DNA: TGTGCCAGCAGTCCCCGCCCACGGGGCCCCTACGAGCAGTACTTC.

The chain recombines TRBV5-1 with TRBJ2-1; 7 bases are shared with TRBD2. Germline CDR1 is SGHRS and CDR2 is YFSETQ. This CDR3 spans 14 amino acids. The V gene end was trimmed by 3 bases and the J gene end by 7 bases; junction bases not matched to a gene: 7. This chain's CDR3 is CASSWGSGVNEQFF. CDR3 DNA sequence: TGCGCCAGCAGCTGGGGGAGCGGGGTAAATGAGCAGTTCTTC.

The chain has TRBV7-9 and TRBJ2-3, with TRBD2 as a possible D gene (5 bases). Germline V gives CDR1 SEHNR, CDR2 FQNEAQ (reference sequence). V was trimmed by 3 bases and J by 5 bases, leaving 6 bases between them. There are 12 residues in the CDR3. DNA for the CDR3: TGTGCCAGCAGCTTCGGGGAAGATACGCAGTATTTT. Encoded protein: CASSFGEDTQYF.

This chain connects TRBV5-1 to TRBJ2-1, with no clear D. Germline CDR1 is SGHRS and CDR2 is YFSETQ. This CDR3 contains 11 residues. The V gene lost 2 bases and the J gene lost 15 bases, with 12 bases spanning the gap. As DNA, the CDR3 is TGCGCCAGCAGCTTCGGCGGCCCGAGGTTCTTC. Translating it yields CASSFGGPRFF.

The chain links TRBV20-1 to TRBJ2-3; no reliable D call. The ends were cut back, 6 bases at V and 6 bases at J, with 22 bases in the middle. Germline CDR1 reads DFQATT; CDR2 reads SNEGSKA (reference sequence). The CDR3 totals 15 residues. CDR3 loop: CSATEGKAGRDTQYF. The DNA of the CDR3 is TGCAGTGCCACAGAAGGGAAGGCCGGTCGGGATACGCAGTATTTT.

The table lists this clonotype with a few counts. This chain connects TRBV5-1 to TRBJ2-2; TRBD1 matches at 9 bases. V lost 4 bases to trimming and J lost 4 bases; unmatched junction nucleotides: 8. This CDR3 has 16 residues. Germline CDR1 is SGHRS and CDR2 is YFSETQ. CDR3: CASSPGDRDGTGELFF. The CDR3 DNA follows: TGCGCCAGCAGCCCCGGGGACAGGGACGGCACCGGGGAGCTGTTTTTT. The full variable domain, completed using reference TRBV5-1 and TRBJ2-2, is KAGVTQTPRYLIKTRGQQVTLSCSPISGHRSVSWYQQTPGQGLQFLFEYFSETQRNKGNFPGRFSGRQFSNSRSEMNVSTLELGDSALYLCASSPGDRDGTGELFFGEGSRLTVL.

This clonotype came up a few times. V is TRBV29-1 and J is TRBJ1-2, with no clear D. There are 11 residues in the CDR3. Deletions cut 5 bases from V and 5 bases from J, with 9 bases between. Germline V gene lookup returns CDR1 SQVTM and CDR2 ANQGSEA. The DNA of the CDR3 is TGCAGCGTTTCTTCAGGATATGGCTACACCTTC. Translated: CSVSSGYGYTF. The variable domain in full, completed from reference TRBV29-1 and TRBJ1-2, reads SAVISQKPSRDICQRGTSLTIQCQVDSQVTMMFWYRQQPGQSLTLIATANQGSEATYESGFVIDKFPISRPNLTFSTLTVSNMSPEDSSIYLCSVSSGYGYTFGSGTRLTVV.

The chain recombines TRBV6-6 with TRBJ2-1; D gene unclear. Trimming took 5 bases from V and 9 from J, leaving 11 bases between them. Germline V gene lookup returns CDR1 MNHNY and CDR2 SVGAGI (reference sequence). The CDR3 is 12 amino acids. CDR3 DNA: TGTGCCAGCAGTCAATCATCGCCTGAGCAGTTCTTC. It codes for CASSQSSPEQFF.

This clonotype has a count of ten or more. The chain combines TRBV12-3 or TRBV12-4 with TRBJ2-1; D ambiguous. This CDR3 region has 11 residues. V was cut by 5 bases and J by 4 bases, with 3 bases left in between. The CDR3 DNA follows: TGTGCCAGCAGTATTTACAATGAGCAGTTCTTC. This gives the protein CASSIYNEQFF.

This chain links TRBV5-6 with TRBJ2-1; D gene unclear. The V and J ends lost 3 bases and 9 bases respectively, with 7 bases between them. Germline V gene data show CDR1 as SGHDT and CDR2 as YYEEEE. The CDR3 runs 11 residues. The CDR3 DNA follows: TGTGCCAGCAGCTGGCTGAGTGAGCAGTTCTTC. Its protein is CASSWLSEQFF. Combining the CDR3 with reference TRBV5-6 and TRBJ2-1 gives the whole variable domain DAGVTQSPTHLIKTRGQQVTLRCSPKSGHDTVSWYQQALGQGPQFIFQYYEEEERQRGNFPDRFSGHQFPNYSSELNVNALLLGDSALYLCASSWLSEQFFGPGTRLTVL.

In this sample, this clonotype turned up many times. The chain combines TRBV6-4 with TRBJ2-1, with D possibly called TRBD1 or TRBD2 (5 bases each). Germline V gene sequence: CDR1 MRHNA, CDR2 SNTAGT. V lost 0 bases, J lost 6 bases, and 12 bases lay in between. This CDR3 contains 15 residues. Written as DNA, the CDR3 is TGTGCCAGCAGTGACTCTTCGGCTGGGGGCAATGAGCAGTTCTTC. This codes for CASSDSSAGGNEQFF.

This clonotype has at least ten counts. The chain couples TRBV5-1 to TRBJ1-2; D unresolved. V lost 4 bases, J lost 2 bases, and 12 bases lay in between. The CDR3 contains 14 residues. Germline-derived CDR1 and CDR2 are SGHRS and YFSETQ. The CDR3 bases are TGCGCCAGCAGCCCCCCCGCAGCAAACTATGGCTACACCTTC. Its translation: CASSPPAANYGYTF.

This clonotype was counted between two and nine times. The chain couples TRBV5-6 to TRBJ2-7; a weak D match, TRBD1 (6 bases). The V end was cut by 5 bases, the J end by 2 bases, with 17 bases between. Germline loops: CDR1 SGHDT, CDR2 YYEEEE. The CDR3 covers 15 residues. This CDR3 is CASRGNRAGAYEQYF. The CDR3 DNA reads as TGTGCCAGCAGAGGCAATCGGGCAGGGGCCTACGAGCAGTACTTC.